This T cell receptor (beta chain) was sequenced in a study of blood T cell repertoires in COVID-19 (dated by TCRdb to 2019 to 2021). Context from the whole study: Collaborator samples came from the United States, Italy and Spain and covered acute and convalescent phases of COVID-19. The prospective study material was composed of cDNA or gDNA derived from T cells, B-cell-depleted T cells, or PBMCs. Deeply sampled blood TCRbeta repertoires from subjects exposed to, actively infected with, or recovered from COVID-19 were included in the dataset. The repertoires were released in a freely available public database meant as a resource for research on the immune response to SARS-CoV-2. Samples came from the ongoing ImmuneRACE study (first 160 participants) plus 1,254 subjects from 6 global collaborators. Sample metadata almost always included a de-identified subject ID, COVID-19 status, age in years and sex. Where available, HLA class I and class II types were obtained from metadata supplied by the sample provider rather than from assay-based typing. Beyond this particular receptor, the publication reports: Clinical and demographic metadata were provided uncurated, with the amount varying by source and participant.

Collaborating institutions collected whole blood in K2EDTA tubes following their own protocols. Collaborator samples were shipped for TCRbeta analysis as frozen whole blood, isolated PBMCs, or DNA extracted from either sample type. For this clone: Its specific antigen is unknown. Within one base of it there is no much larger clone, and no base qualities were kept.

Counted from cysteine to phenylalanine, this CDR3 has 18 amino acids. Just CDR3 DNA is preserved here, 54 bases in frame from base 1. CDR1 and CDR2 are drawn from the germline V gene: KGHDR, SFDVKD. For this chain, trimming is 1 base at the V end and 0 bases at the J end, and the number of junction bases without a gene match is 4. TCRbeta CDR3 regions were amplified from genomic DNA by means of the immunoSEQ Assay, a bias-controlled multiplex PCR. The source study handled its data this way. Nucleated cell counts per sample were estimated from amplification of reference gene primers within the assay. Sequence reads were collapsed and filtered to measure the absolute abundance of every unique TCRbeta CDR3 rearrangement. For each sample, productive Simpson clonality was calculated as the square root of Simpson's diversity index over productive rearrangements. The table comes from immuneACCESS by way of TCRdb, which keeps in-frame sequences with V and J called. Part of the clones is missing from these tables; in studies checked, under half for an unresolved V gene and the rest for unknown reasons. V, J and clone size reflect that table, while D and trimming were determined from the DNA. This sample gives 50,000 to 60,000 clones in total; about nine tenths of them show up just once. Roughly 8.4% of the sample comes from the top ten.

The TCR sequence derives from a man aged 55-75 years with active COVID-19. The sequence joins TRBV24-1 to TRBJ2-3; 12 bases in between match TRBD2. The sequencing sample was made of peripheral blood. The CDR3 reads as follows: CATSDFPGTSGSTDTQYF. The bases are TGTGCCACCAGTGATTTCCCCGGGACTAGCGGGAGCACAGATACGCAGTATTTT.